The 26 T cell receptor beta chains below were found in one sample sequenced in a study of long-term antiretroviral therapy in people with HIV. Survey level was the resolution at which the v3.0 immunoSEQ assay ran. Clones were sequenced by immunoSEQ multiplex PCR, and TCRdb holds only the in-frame ones, with some missing. The sample includes 15,000 to 20,000 clones, 81% of them seen just once. This specimen was unsorted PBMCs, taken 0.3 years after starting antiretroviral therapy. All receptors derive from a man aged 18 to 35 with HIV.

This clone has just a few counts. The genes are TRBV28 and TRBJ2-7; D not resolved. Deletions cut 5 bases from V and 1 base from J, with 18 bases between. Per germline, CDR1 MDHEN and CDR2 SYDVKM. This CDR3 comprises 16 residues. CDR3 sequence: CASSASQGASSYEQYV. The CDR3 nucleotides are TGTGCCAGCAGTGCCTCACAAGGAGCCTCATCCTACGAGCAGTACGTC.

Remarks on this clone: The junction departs from the called germline gene at one end, perhaps through a read error. V and J are TRBV28 and TRBJ1-5; D might be TRBD1 (5 bases). CDR3 length equals 12 residues. Looked up from germline, CDR1 is MDHEN and CDR2 is SYDVKM. The CDR3 nucleotides are TGTGCCAGCAGTTCCCTATTGGGGGGAAGGGATTTT. It encodes CASSSLLGGRDF.

V gene TRBV6-5 combines with J gene TRBJ2-2; 9 nucleotides align to TRBD1. The CDR3 is 15 residues long. Trimming took 4 bases from V and 6 from J; bases not matched to a gene: 6. Germline CDR1 is MNHEY and CDR2 is SVGAGI. CDR3 DNA: TGTGCCAGCAGTTTTAGACAGGGGGACCCCGGGGAGCTGTTTTTT. It translates to CASSFRQGDPGELFF.

This clone was seen a few times. The chain couples TRBV6-1 to TRBJ1-2; 7 positions match TRBD1. The CDR3 has 14 residues. From germline, CDR1 is MNHNS and CDR2 SASEGT. Losses at the gene ends were 3 bases for V and 4 bases for J; bases not matched to a gene: 5. In DNA form, the CDR3 reads TGTGCCAGCAGTGAGTGGGACAGCTCCTATGGCTACACCTTC. Amino acids: CASSEWDSSYGYTF.

The V call is TRBV5-1, the J call TRBJ2-7, with D uncertain. Trimming took off 1 base at V and 5 bases at J, with 7 bases between the two ends. From germline, CDR1 is SGHRS and CDR2 YFSETQ. This CDR3 has 12 amino acids. CDR3 region: CASSLPPDEQYV. The CDR3 bases are TGCGCCAGCAGCTTGCCTCCGGACGAGCAGTACGTC.

This chain links TRBV2 with TRBJ2-7, with 12 bases matching TRBD1. The CDR3 has 15 residues. Per the germline V gene, CDR1 is SNHLY and CDR2 is FYNNEI. With 2 bases clipped from V and 4 bases from J, the junction kept 3 bases outside the gene matches. DNA of the CDR3: TGTGCCAGCAGTGAATGGGGACAGGGGGCTTACGAGCAGTACTTC. It is translated as CASSEWGQGAYEQYF.

J is TRBJ2-1 and V is TRBV7-3; 13 bases match TRBD2. Germline CDR1 and CDR2: SGHTA and FQGTGA. V trimming: 1 base; J trimming: 8 bases; junction bases outside the gene matches: 8. The CDR3 is 17 residues long. CDR3 residues: CASSLRGLAGWRDEQFF. The CDR3 coding sequence is TGTGCCAGCAGCTTAAGGGGACTAGCGGGGTGGCGGGATGAGCAGTTCTTC.

The chain is built from TRBV7-9 and TRBJ2-7; 8 bases are shared with TRBD2. The germline V gene has CDR1 SEHNR and CDR2 FQNEAQ (reference sequence). V lost 3 bases and J lost 0; bases outside the gene matches: 4. CDR3 length: 15 residues. The CDR3 DNA is TGTGCCAGCAGCTTTTTACGGGGGGGCTCCTACGAGCAGTACTTC. This encodes CASSFLRGGSYEQYF. The entire variable domain, with the rest obtained from reference TRBV7-9 and TRBJ2-7, is as follows: DTGVSQNPRHKITKRGQNVTFRCDPISEHNRLYWYRQTLGQGPEFLTYFQNEAQLEKSRLLSDRFSAERPKGSFSTLEIQRTEQGDSAMYLCASSFLRGGSYEQYFGPGTRLTVT.

The rearrangement links TRBV28 to TRBJ2-3; TRBD2 matches 11 bases. Germline V CDR1 and CDR2: MDHEN, SYDVKM. V shed 2 bases and J 0 bases; nucleotides not matched to a gene: 1. This CDR3 is built from 16 residues. The CDR3, as DNA: TGTGCCAGCAGTTTAATAGCGGGGGGGAGCACAGATACGCAGTATTTT. It is translated as CASSLIAGGSTDTQYF.

The CDR3 DNA reads as TGTGCCAGCAGCCAAGCCAGCGCGTCCTACGAGCAGTACTTC. It is translated as CASSQASASYEQYF. The J gene is TRBJ2-7, the V gene TRBV14, with unresolved D. The germline V and J ends were trimmed by 1 base and 1 base, with 8 bases remaining between them. This CDR3 has 14 amino acids. Germline values: CDR1 SGHDN, CDR2 FVKESK.

The chain couples TRBV5-6 to TRBJ2-5; 7 positions agree with TRBD2. Germline loops: CDR1 SGHDT, CDR2 YYEEEE. This CDR3 contains 15 residues. The V gene end was trimmed by 0 bases and the J gene end by 0 bases; junction bases not matched to a gene: 2. DNA for the CDR3: TGTGCCAGCAGCTTGGCGCGGGGGTACCAAGAGACCCAGTACTTC. This encodes CASSLARGYQETQYF. Looking up the rest from reference TRBV5-6 and TRBJ2-5 gives the full variable domain: DAGVTQSPTHLIKTRGQQVTLRCSPKSGHDTVSWYQQALGQGPQFIFQYYEEEERQRGNFPDRFSGHQFPNYSSELNVNALLLGDSALYLCASSLARGYQETQYFGPGTRLLVL.

Worth noting for this clone: The CDR3 end shows no conserved phenylalanine or tryptophan, and so a read error is likely. No DNA is shown, since the ends of the CDR3 on it are uncertain; the CDR3 is the one TCRdb lists. J is TRBJ2-6 and V is TRBV18; the table's D call TRBD2 went unverified against the DNA. The CDR3 comprises 9 residues, both ends counted. Germline assignment: CDR1 KGHSH and CDR2 LQKENI. CDR3 amino acids: CASSWGRGL.

This chain links TRBV5-1 with TRBJ2-1; 8 bases are shared with TRBD2. V lost 3 bases to trimming and J lost 6 bases; unmatched junction nucleotides: 8. The CDR3 has 15 residues. Germline loops: CDR1 SGHRS, CDR2 YFSETQ. Here the CDR3 DNA reads TGCGCCAGCAGCTCCGGCGGGACTAGTCTCAATGAGCAGTTCTTC. Protein sequence: CASSSGGTSLNEQFF.

This chain connects TRBV21-1 to TRBJ2-7; the DNA was not used to check the table's D call, TRBD1. TRBV21-1 is a recognized pseudogene. This CDR3 is 14 amino acids long. CDR3: CASSPRDSVYEQYV. CDR3 in DNA: TGTGCCAGCAGCCCCCGGGACAGCGTTTACGAGCAGTACGTC.

The V and J genes are TRBV7-3 and TRBJ1-5; 9 positions agree with TRBD1. With 5 bases clipped from V and 5 bases from J, the junction kept 1 base outside the gene matches. Per germline, CDR1 SGHTA and CDR2 FQGTGA. The CDR3 contains 13 residues. The CDR3: CASSRDRDQPQHF. CDR3 nucleotides: TGTGCCAGCAGCCGGGACAGGGATCAGCCCCAGCATTTT.

This clone was seen more than once but under ten times. CDR3 coding DNA: TGTGCCAGCTCACCAGATGGAATCTCTGGAAACACCATATATTTT. It encodes CASSPDGISGNTIYF. V is TRBV18 and J is TRBJ1-3; D unclear. Germline V gives CDR1 KGHSH, CDR2 LQKENI. The V and J ends lost 2 bases and 0 bases respectively, with 8 bases between them. The CDR3 loop spans 15 amino acids. The full variable domain, rest sourced from reference TRBV18 and TRBJ1-3, is NAGVMQNPRHLVRRRGQEARLRCSPMKGHSHVYWYRQLPEEGLKFMVYLQKENIIDESGMPKERFSAEFPKEGPSILRIQQVVRGDSAAYFCASSPDGISGNTIYFGEGSWLTVV.

V is TRBV6-6 and J is TRBJ1-1, with D possibly being TRBD1 (5 bases). The CDR3 has 15 amino acids. CDR1 is MNHNY and CDR2 is SVGAGI in the germline V gene (reference sequence). Trimming removed 6 bases from V and 1 base from J, with 15 bases in between. The CDR3 reads CASSRDRGWNTEAFF. CDR3 DNA: TGTGCCAGCAGCCGAGACCGGGGGTGGAACACTGAAGCTTTCTTT.

This clone has only a few counts. The chain is built from TRBV4-1 and TRBJ1-4, with 7 bases matching TRBD1. The germline CDR1 and CDR2 sequences are MGHRA and YSYEKL. This CDR3 is built from 13 residues. With V trimmed by 10 bases and J by 3 bases, 5 bases remained unmatched. CDR3 coding DNA: TGCGCCACCGCCGGGACAGCTAATGAAAAACTGTTTTTT. Protein product: CATAGTANEKLFF.

The V gene is TRBV19, the J gene TRBJ1-5, with 11 positions matching TRBD1. V shed 5 bases, J shed 3 bases, and the junction held 0 bases outside the gene matches. Germline V lookup: CDR1 LNHDA, CDR2 SQIVND (reference sequence). This CDR3 is 14 amino acids long. The CDR3 here is CASSGQGANQPQHF. The CDR3, as DNA: TGTGCCAGTAGTGGACAGGGGGCCAATCAGCCCCAGCATTTT.

The chain is built from TRBV7-3 and TRBJ2-3; the match to TRBD2 covers 9 bases. V lost 0 bases to trimming and J lost 1 base; unmatched junction nucleotides: 2. Germline V gene data show CDR1 as SGHTA and CDR2 as FQGTGA. The CDR3 contains 16 residues. The CDR3 DNA reads TGTGCCAGCAGCTTAACTAGCGGGGGACGCACAGATACGCAGTATTTT. Its protein product is CASSLTSGGRTDTQYF.

This CDR3 reads CASIIPYEQYV. CDR3 coding DNA: TGTGCCAGCATCATCCCCTACGAGCAGTACGTC. V is TRBV7-3 and J is TRBJ2-7; D ambiguous. Per the germline V gene, CDR1 is SGHTA and CDR2 is FQGTGA. This CDR3 has 11 amino acids. Trimming took off 7 bases at V and 2 bases at J, with 6 bases between the two ends.

The rearrangement joins TRBV9 to TRBJ1-2, with 7 positions matching TRBD1. V lost 4 bases and J lost 3; bases outside the gene matches: 6. The germline gives CDR1 SGDLS, CDR2 YYNGEE. CDR3 length equals 14 residues. This chain's CDR3 is CASSPTGVYYGYTF. The DNA of the CDR3 is TGTGCCAGCAGCCCAACAGGGGTGTACTATGGCTACACCTTC.

J is TRBJ2-5 and V is TRBV5-6; 8 positions match TRBD2. V lost 0 bases to trimming and J lost 3 bases; unmatched junction nucleotides: 4. Per germline, CDR1 SGHDT and CDR2 YYEEEE. The CDR3 is made up of 15 amino acids. In DNA form, the CDR3 reads TGTGCCAGCAGCTTGGATAGCGGGGTTAAAGAGACCCAGTACTTC. Residues: CASSLDSGVKETQYF.

The chain uses TRBV28 and TRBJ1-4; D may be TRBD1 (6 bases). The V gene lost 6 bases and the J gene lost 3 bases, with 14 bases spanning the gap. CDR1 is MDHEN, CDR2 SYDVKM, per germline. CDR3 length: 15 residues. The CDR3, as DNA: TGTGCCAGCAGCGTAGGGGGGGACCCTAATGAAAAACTGTTTTTT. Translated, it gives CASSVGGDPNEKLFF.

The chain is built from TRBV2 and TRBJ1-4; unclear D gene. The CDR3 sequence is 13 residues long. Trimming cost V 1 base and J 7 bases, with 7 bases left between them. From germline, CDR1 is SNHLY and CDR2 FYNNEI. CDR3 sequence: CASSEDRGEKLFF. In DNA form, the CDR3 reads TGTGCCAGCAGTGAAGACAGAGGTGAAAAACTGTTTTTT.

The sample holds one count of this clone. The chain employs TRBV19 and TRBJ2-1, with D unclear. With 4 bases removed from V and 1 base from J, the gap between germline ends came to 11 bases. CDR1 and CDR2 (germline): LNHDA, SQIVND (reference sequence). The CDR3 contains 15 residues. The CDR3 spells CASSRGEASYNEQFF. For the CDR3, the DNA is TGTGCCAGTAGTAGGGGTGAAGCGTCCTACAATGAGCAGTTCTTC.